This entry is about one TCR beta chain. The sample comes from a study of T cell clones after liver transplantation. Overall study: Graft-donor-reactive sequences were compared with third-party-reactive TCRbeta sequences from pre-transplant mixed lymphocyte reactions.

Using immunoSEQ multiplex PCR, the repertoire was profiled, and TCRdb retains in-frame clones only, with some absent. Here the sample spans tens of thousands of clones, about nine tenths being singletons. Germline V CDR1 and CDR2: LNHDA, SQIVND (reference sequence). This CDR3 region has 12 residues. V was cut by 6 bases and J by 4 bases, with 8 bases left in between. Here the sequenced sample was CD4+ T cells from blood, taken before liver transplant. This TCR came from a human donor who received a liver transplant. This chain links TRBV19 with TRBJ2-3, with D maybe TRBD1 (5 bases). CDR3 sequence (DNA): TGTGCCAGTAGATCGACAGCAGATACGCAGTATTTT. It codes for CASRSTADTQYF.